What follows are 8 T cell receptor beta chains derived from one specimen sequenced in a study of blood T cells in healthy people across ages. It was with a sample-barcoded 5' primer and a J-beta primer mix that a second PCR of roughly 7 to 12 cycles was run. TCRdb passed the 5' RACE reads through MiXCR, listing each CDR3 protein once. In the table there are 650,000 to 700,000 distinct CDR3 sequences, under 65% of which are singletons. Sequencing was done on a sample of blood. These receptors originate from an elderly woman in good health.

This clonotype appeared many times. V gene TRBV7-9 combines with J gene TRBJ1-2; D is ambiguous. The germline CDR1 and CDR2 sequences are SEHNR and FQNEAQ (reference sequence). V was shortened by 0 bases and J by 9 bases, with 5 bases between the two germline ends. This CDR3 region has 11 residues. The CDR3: CASSLASSYTF. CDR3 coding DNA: TGTGCCAGCAGCTTAGCCTCCAGCTACACCTTC. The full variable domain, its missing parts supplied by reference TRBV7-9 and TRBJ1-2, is DTGVSQNPRHKITKRGQNVTFRCDPISEHNRLYWYRQTLGQGPEFLTYFQNEAQLEKSRLLSDRFSAERPKGSFSTLEIQRTEQGDSAMYLCASSLASSYTFGSGTRLTVV.

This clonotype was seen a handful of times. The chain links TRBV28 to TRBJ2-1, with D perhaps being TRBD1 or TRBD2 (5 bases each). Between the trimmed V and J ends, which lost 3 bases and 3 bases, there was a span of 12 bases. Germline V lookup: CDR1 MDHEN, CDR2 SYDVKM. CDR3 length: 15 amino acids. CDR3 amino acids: CASSLGRADYNEQFF. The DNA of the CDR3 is TGTGCCAGCAGTTTGGGACGAGCGGACTACAATGAGCAGTTCTTC. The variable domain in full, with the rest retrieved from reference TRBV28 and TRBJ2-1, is DVKVTQSSRYLVKRTGEKVFLECVQDMDHENMFWYRQDPGLGLRLIYFSYDVKMKEKGDIPEGYSVSREKKERFSLILESASTNQTSMYLCASSLGRADYNEQFFGPGTRLTVL.

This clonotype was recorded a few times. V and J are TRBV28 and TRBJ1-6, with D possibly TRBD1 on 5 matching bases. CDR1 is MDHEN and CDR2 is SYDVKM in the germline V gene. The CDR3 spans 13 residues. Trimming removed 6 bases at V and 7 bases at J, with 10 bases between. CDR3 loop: CASSRVGNSPLHF. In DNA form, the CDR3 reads TGTGCCAGCAGCAGGGTCGGGAATTCACCCCTCCACTTT.

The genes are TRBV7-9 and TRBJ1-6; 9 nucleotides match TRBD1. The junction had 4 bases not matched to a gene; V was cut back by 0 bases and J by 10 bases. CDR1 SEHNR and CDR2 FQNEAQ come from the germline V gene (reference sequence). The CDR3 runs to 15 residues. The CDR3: CASSLARQGGSPLHF. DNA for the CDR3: TGTGCCAGCAGCTTAGCTCGACAGGGGGGATCACCCCTCCACTTT. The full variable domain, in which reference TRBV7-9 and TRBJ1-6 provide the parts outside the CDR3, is DTGVSQNPRHKITKRGQNVTFRCDPISEHNRLYWYRQTLGQGPEFLTYFQNEAQLEKSRLLSDRFSAERPKGSFSTLEIQRTEQGDSAMYLCASSLARQGGSPLHFGNGTRLTVT.

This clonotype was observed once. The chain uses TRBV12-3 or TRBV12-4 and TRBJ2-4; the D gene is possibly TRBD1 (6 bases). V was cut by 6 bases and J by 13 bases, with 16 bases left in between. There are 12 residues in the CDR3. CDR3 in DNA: TGTGCCAGCAGCCCCTCAGGGGAACGGCAGTACTTC. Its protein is CASSPSGERQYF.

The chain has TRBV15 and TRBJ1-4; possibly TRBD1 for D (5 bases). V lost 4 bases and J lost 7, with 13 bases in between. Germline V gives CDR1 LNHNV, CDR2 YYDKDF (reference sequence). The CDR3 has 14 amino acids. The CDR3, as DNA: TGTGCCACCAGCAAGGGCCTGAGGGGTGAAAAACTGTTTTTT. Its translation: CATSKGLRGEKLFF.

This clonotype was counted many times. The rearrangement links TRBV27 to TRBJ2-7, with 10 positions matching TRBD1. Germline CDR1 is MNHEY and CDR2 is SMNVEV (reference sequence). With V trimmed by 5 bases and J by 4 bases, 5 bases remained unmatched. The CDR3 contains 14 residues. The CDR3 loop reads CASSRQGASYEQYF. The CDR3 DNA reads TGTGCCAGCAGTCGACAGGGGGCCTCGTACGAGCAGTACTTC.

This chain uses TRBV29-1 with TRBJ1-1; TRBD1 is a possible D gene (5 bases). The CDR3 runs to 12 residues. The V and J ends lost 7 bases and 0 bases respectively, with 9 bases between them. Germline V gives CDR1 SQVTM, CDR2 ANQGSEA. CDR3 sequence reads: CSGQRMNTEAFF. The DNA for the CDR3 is TGCAGCGGACAGCGCATGAACACTGAAGCTTTCTTT.